This T cell receptor (beta chain) was identified in a study of blood T cell repertoires in COVID-19. Study background: Material from acute and convalescent COVID-19 was sourced from the United States, Italy and Spain. PBMCs, B-cell-depleted T cells, or T cells provided the cDNA or gDNA that made up the material.

This clone has ten or more counts. Study processing details: Quantification of nucleated cells was approximated via reference gene primer amplification. Libraries were prepared by immunoSEQ multiplex PCR; TCRdb keeps only in-frame clonotypes and omits some of them. Clone size and the V and J calls come from that table; the DNA yielded D and trimming. The sample carries 140,000 or so clones, 80% to 90% recorded once. Germline V CDR1 and CDR2: LNHDA, SQIVND (reference sequence). The CDR3 length is 11 residues. Trimming left V 3 bases short and J 5 bases short, with 2 bases between. The sequenced material came from peripheral blood. This receptor was obtained from a woman aged 45 to 65 with active or convalescent COVID-19. The rearrangement joins TRBV19 to TRBJ2-4, with D hard to call. Here the CDR3 reads CASSIENIQYF. For the CDR3, the DNA is TGTGCCAGTAGTATCGAAAACATTCAGTACTTC.